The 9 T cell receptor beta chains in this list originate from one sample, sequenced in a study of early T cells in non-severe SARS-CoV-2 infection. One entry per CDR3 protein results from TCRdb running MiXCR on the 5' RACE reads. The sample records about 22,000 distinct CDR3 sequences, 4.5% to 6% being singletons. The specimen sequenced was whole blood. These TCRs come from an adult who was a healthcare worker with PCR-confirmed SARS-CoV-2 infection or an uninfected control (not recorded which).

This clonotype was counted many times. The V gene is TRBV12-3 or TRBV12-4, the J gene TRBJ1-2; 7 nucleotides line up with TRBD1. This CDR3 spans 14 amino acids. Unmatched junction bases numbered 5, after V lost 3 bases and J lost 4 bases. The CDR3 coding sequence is TGTGCCAGCAGTTTTTCGGGACAGATCTATGGCTACACCTTC. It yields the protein CASSFSGQIYGYTF.

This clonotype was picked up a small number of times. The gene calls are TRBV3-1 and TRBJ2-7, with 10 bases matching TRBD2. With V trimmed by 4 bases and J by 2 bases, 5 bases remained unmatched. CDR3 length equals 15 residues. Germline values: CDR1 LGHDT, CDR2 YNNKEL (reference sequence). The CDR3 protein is CASSPWTSGTYEQYF. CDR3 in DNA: TGTGCCAGCAGCCCTTGGACTAGCGGAACCTACGAGCAGTACTTC.

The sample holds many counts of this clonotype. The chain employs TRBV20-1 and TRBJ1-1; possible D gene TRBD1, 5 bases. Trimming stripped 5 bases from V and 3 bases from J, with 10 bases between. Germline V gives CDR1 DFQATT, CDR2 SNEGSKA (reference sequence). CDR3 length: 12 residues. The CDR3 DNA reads TGCAGTGCTGCCAGGGATTACACTGAAGCTTTCTTT. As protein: CSAARDYTEAFF.

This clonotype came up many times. The CDR3: CASSLEPAGTFEQYF. CDR3 nucleotides: TGTGCCAGCAGCTTAGAACCAGCGGGGACCTTTGAGCAGTACTTC. The V gene is TRBV7-6, the J gene TRBJ2-7; 7 bases fit TRBD2. The CDR3 loop spans 15 amino acids. From germline, CDR1 is SGHVS and CDR2 FNYEAQ. Losses at the gene ends were 1 base for V and 7 bases for J; bases not matched to a gene: 10.

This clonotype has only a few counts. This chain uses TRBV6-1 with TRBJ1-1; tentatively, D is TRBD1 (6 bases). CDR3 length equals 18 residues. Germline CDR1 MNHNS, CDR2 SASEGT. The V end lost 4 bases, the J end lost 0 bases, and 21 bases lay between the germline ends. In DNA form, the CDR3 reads TGTGCCAGCAGTGCTCTAGGGGGGATTGGGACAATGAACACTGAAGCTTTCTTT. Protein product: CASSALGGIGTMNTEAFF.

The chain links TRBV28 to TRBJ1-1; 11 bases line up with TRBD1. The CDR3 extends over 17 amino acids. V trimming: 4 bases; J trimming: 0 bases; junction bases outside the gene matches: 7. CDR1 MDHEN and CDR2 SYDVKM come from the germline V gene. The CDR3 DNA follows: TGTGCCAGCAGTTCCAGGACAGGGGGCTACATGAACACTGAAGCTTTCTTT. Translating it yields CASSSRTGGYMNTEAFF.

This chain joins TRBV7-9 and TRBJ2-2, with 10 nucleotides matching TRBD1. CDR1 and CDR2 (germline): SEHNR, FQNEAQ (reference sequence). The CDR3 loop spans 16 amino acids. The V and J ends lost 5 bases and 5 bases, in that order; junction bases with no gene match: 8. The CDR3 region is CASSPSGTGVTGELFF. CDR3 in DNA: TGTGCCAGCAGCCCATCCGGGACAGGGGTTACCGGGGAGCTGTTTTTT.

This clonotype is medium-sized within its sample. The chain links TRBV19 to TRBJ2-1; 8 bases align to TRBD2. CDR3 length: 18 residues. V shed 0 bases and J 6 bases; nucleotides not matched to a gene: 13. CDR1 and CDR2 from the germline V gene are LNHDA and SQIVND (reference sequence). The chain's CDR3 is CASSIDLPGGPSGNEQFF. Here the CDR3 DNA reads TGTGCCAGTAGTATAGATCTTCCGGGGGGGCCTTCTGGCAATGAGCAGTTCTTC.

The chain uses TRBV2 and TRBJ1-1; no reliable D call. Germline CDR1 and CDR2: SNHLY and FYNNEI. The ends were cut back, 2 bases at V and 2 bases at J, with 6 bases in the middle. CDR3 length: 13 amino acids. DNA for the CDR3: TGTGCCAGCAGTGAAAACCCAAACACTGAAGCTTTCTTT. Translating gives CASSENPNTEAFF.